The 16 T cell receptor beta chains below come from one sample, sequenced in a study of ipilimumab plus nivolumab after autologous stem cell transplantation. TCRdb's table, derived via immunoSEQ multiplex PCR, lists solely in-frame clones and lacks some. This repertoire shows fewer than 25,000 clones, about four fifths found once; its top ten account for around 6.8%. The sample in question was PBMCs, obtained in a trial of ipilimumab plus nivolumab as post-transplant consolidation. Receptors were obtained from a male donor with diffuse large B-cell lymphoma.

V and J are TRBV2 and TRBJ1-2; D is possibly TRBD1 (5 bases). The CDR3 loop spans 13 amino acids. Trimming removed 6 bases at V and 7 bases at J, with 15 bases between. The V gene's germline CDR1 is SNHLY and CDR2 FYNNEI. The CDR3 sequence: CASRIGPGGGYTF. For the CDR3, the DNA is TGTGCCAGCAGGATTGGACCCGGGGGTGGCTACACCTTC.

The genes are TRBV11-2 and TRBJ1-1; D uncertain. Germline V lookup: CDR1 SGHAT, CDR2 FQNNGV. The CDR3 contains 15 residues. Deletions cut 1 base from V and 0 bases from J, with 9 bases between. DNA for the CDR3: TGTGCCAGCAGCTTAGTTGGCTCCATGAACACTGAAGCTTTCTTT. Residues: CASSLVGSMNTEAFF.

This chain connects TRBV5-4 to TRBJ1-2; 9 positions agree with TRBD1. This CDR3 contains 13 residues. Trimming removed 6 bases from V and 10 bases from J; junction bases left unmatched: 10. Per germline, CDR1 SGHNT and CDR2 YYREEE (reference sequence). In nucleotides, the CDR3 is TGTGCCAGCACCCGGACAGGGGCTGTTGTCTACACCTTC. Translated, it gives CASTRTGAVVYTF. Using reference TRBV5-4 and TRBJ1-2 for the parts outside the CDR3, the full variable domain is ETGVTQSPTHLIKTRGQQVTLRCSSQSGHNTVSWYQQALGQGPQFIFQYYREEENGRGNFPPRFSGLQFPNYSSELNVNALELDDSALYLCASTRTGAVVYTFGSGTRLTVV.

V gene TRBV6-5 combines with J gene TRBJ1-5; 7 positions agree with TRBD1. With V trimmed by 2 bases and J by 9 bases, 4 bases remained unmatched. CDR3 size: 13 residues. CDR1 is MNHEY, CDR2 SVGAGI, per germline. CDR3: CASSYDRERPQHF. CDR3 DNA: TGTGCCAGCAGTTACGACAGGGAACGGCCCCAGCATTTT.

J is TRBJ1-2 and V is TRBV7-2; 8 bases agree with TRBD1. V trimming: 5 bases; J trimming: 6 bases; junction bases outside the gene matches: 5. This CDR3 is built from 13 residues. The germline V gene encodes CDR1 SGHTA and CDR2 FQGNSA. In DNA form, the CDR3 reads TGTGCCAGCAGCCAGGACAGGGAGGATGGCTACACCTTC. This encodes CASSQDREDGYTF.

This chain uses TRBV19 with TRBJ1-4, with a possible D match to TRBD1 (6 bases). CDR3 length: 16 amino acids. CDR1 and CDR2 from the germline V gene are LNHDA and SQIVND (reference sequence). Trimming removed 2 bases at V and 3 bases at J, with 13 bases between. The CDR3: CASSIIGGPANEKLFF. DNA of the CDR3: TGTGCCAGTAGTATAATCGGGGGGCCAGCTAATGAAAAACTGTTTTTT.

The CDR3 region has the DNA TGCGCCAGCAGCCAAGATGGCCTAGCGGGGGGGAAGAACACCGGGGAGCTGTTTTTT. This sequence encodes CASSQDGLAGGKNTGELFF. V usage is TRBV4-1 and J usage is TRBJ2-2, with 12 bases that match TRBD2. Per the germline V gene, CDR1 is MGHRA and CDR2 is YSYEKL. V trimming: 0 bases; J trimming: 1 base; junction bases outside the gene matches: 6. There are 19 residues in the CDR3.

DNA for the CDR3: TGTGCCAGCCCTGCCCGGGCCTACAATGAGCAGTTCTTC. Residues: CASPARAYNEQFF. The chain uses TRBV28 and TRBJ2-1; no reliable D call. CDR1 and CDR2 (germline): MDHEN, SYDVKM. V lost 8 bases to trimming and J lost 2 bases, with 10 bases between them. There are 13 residues in the CDR3.

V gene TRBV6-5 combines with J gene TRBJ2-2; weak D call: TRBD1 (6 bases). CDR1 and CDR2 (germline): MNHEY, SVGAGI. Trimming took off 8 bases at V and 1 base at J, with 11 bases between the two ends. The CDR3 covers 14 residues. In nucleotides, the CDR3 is TGTGCCAGCCGCGCAGGGGTGAACACCGGGGAGCTGTTTTTT. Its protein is CASRAGVNTGELFF.

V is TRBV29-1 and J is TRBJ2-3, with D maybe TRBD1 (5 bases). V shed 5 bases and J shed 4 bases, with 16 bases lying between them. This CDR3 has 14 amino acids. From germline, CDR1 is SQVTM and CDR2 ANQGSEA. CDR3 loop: CSVSVRASADTQYF. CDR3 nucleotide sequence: TGCAGCGTTTCAGTCAGGGCGTCTGCAGATACGCAGTATTTT.

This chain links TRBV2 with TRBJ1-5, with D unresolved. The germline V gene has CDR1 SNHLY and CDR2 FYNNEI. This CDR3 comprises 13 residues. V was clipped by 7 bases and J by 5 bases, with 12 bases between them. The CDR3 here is CASTPDWDQPQHF. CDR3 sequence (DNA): TGTGCCAGCACACCAGATTGGGATCAGCCCCAGCATTTT. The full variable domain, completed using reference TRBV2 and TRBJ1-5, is EPEVTQTPSHQVTQMGQEVILRCVPISNHLYFYWYRQILGQKVEFLVSFYNNEISEKSEIFDDQFSVERPDGSNFTLKIRSTKLEDSAMYFCASTPDWDQPQHFGDGTRLSIL.

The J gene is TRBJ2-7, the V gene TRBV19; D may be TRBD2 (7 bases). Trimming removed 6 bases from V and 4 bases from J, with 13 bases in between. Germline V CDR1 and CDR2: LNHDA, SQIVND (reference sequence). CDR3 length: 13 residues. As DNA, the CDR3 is TGTGCCAGTAGCGCGGGGGCCCGATACGAGCAGTACTTC. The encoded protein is CASSAGARYEQYF.

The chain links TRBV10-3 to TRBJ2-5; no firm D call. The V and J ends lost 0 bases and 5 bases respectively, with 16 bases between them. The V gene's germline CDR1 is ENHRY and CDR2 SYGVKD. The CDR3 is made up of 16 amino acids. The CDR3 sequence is CAISESTRPPRETQYF. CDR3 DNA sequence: TGTGCCATCAGTGAGTCGACTCGACCCCCCAGGGAGACCCAGTACTTC.

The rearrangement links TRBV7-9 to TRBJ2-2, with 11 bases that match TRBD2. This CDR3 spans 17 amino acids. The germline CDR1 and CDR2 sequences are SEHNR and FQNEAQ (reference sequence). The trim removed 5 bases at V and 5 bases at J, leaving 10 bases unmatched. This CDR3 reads CASSPPPSGGRTGELFF. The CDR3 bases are TGTGCCAGCAGCCCGCCCCCTAGCGGGGGGCGGACCGGGGAGCTGTTTTTT.

The CDR3 reads CASSEAGRAHSPLHF. The DNA for the CDR3 is TGTGCCAGCAGTGAAGCGGGCAGGGCCCATTCACCCCTCCACTTT. The chain joins TRBV2 to TRBJ1-6; perhaps TRBD1 as D (5 bases). Germline V gives CDR1 SNHLY, CDR2 FYNNEI. The V end was cut by 0 bases, the J end by 8 bases, with 11 bases between. The CDR3 is 15 residues long.

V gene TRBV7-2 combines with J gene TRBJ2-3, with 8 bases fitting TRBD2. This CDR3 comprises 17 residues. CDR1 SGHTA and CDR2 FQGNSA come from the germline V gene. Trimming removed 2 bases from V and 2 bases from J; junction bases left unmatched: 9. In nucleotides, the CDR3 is TGTGCCAGCAGCTTAAACCCGCGGGGGGCGTACACAGATACGCAGTATTTT. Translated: CASSLNPRGAYTDTQYF.